This is a list of T cell receptor beta chains from one sample in a study of blood T cell repertoires in COVID-19. Produced via immunoSEQ multiplex PCR; TCRdb's table is partial and in-frame only. Of fewer than 150,000 clones in the sample, more than 65% were seen once. The specimen sequenced was peripheral blood. All receptors come from a man aged 45-60 years with acute or convalescent COVID-19. Both conserved end residues are part of each CDR3. Fields, in order: clone size, D gene, V gene, J gene, CDR3 protein, CDR3 DNA. The D gene is left open where the match is weak. Not all rows give a size; the values are once, few, many and, for expanded clones, a class.

clone_size: .
d_call: .
v_call: TRBV5-5
j_call: TRBJ2-7
cdr3_aa: CASSSYGGNEQYF
cdr3_nt: TGTGCCAGCAGCTCGTATGGGGGCAACGAGCAGTACTTC

clone_size: .
d_call: .
v_call: TRBV5-4
j_call: TRBJ2-3
cdr3_aa: CASSLDRQDTQYF
cdr3_nt: TGTGCCAGCAGCTTGGACCGCCAGGATACGCAGTATTTT

clone_size: .
d_call: TRBD1
v_call: TRBV5-1
j_call: TRBJ2-7
cdr3_aa: CASSLTPVSRDRAYEQYF
cdr3_nt: TGCGCCAGCAGCTTGACCCCAGTCTCCCGGGACAGGGCCTACGAGCAGTACTTC

clone_size: .
d_call: .
v_call: TRBV12-3/TRBV12-4
j_call: TRBJ1-2
cdr3_aa: CASSKQGNGYTF
cdr3_nt: TGTGCCAGCAGCAAACAGGGAAACGGCTACACCTTC

clone_size: .
d_call: .
v_call: TRBV5-1
j_call: TRBJ1-2
cdr3_aa: CASSFDGPSGYTF
cdr3_nt: TGCGCCAGCAGCTTCGACGGCCCTAGTGGCTACACCTTC

clone_size: .
d_call: TRBD1
v_call: TRBV6-1
j_call: TRBJ2-2
cdr3_aa: CASSASPGGLNTGELFF
cdr3_nt: TGTGCCAGCAGTGCATCACCAGGGGGATTGAACACCGGGGAGCTGTTTTTT

clone_size: .
d_call: TRBD2
v_call: TRBV12-5
j_call: TRBJ2-1
cdr3_aa: CASGLVLTSGLNNEQFF
cdr3_nt: TGTGCTAGTGGTTTGGTACTGACTAGCGGCCTTAACAATGAGCAGTTCTTC

clone_size: .
d_call: .
v_call: TRBV4-1
j_call: TRBJ1-2
cdr3_aa: CASSQDRNRANTF
cdr3_nt: TGCGCCAGCAGCCAAGACAGAAACAGGGCGAACACCTTC

clone_size: .
d_call: .
v_call: TRBV7-8
j_call: TRBJ1-3
cdr3_aa: CASSLPGLSSSGNTIYF
cdr3_nt: TGTGCCAGCAGCTTGCCGGGACTTTCCTCCTCTGGAAACACCATATATTTT

clone_size: .
d_call: .
v_call: TRBV4-2
j_call: TRBJ1-4
cdr3_aa: CASSQALGSEKLFF
cdr3_nt: TGTGCCAGCAGCCAAGCATTGGGGAGTGAAAAACTGTTTTTT

clone_size: .
d_call: .
v_call: TRBV18
j_call: TRBJ1-1
cdr3_aa: CASSPIQGNTEAFF
cdr3_nt: TGTGCCAGCTCACCGATACAGGGGAACACTGAAGCTTTCTTT

clone_size: .
d_call: .
v_call: TRBV21-1
j_call: TRBJ2-3
cdr3_aa: CASIRLGTSGGNDTQYF
cdr3_nt: TGTGCCAGCATCCGCCTGGGGACTAGCGGGGGAAACGATACGCAGTATTTT

clone_size: .
d_call: TRBD1
v_call: TRBV28
j_call: TRBJ1-1
cdr3_aa: CASAWDRVDTEAFF
cdr3_nt: TGTGCCAGCGCATGGGACAGGGTGGACACTGAAGCTTTCTTT

clone_size: few
d_call: .
v_call: TRBV4-1
j_call: TRBJ1-2
cdr3_aa: CASSQDLNGGYGYTF
cdr3_nt: TGCGCCAGCAGCCAAGATCTCAACGGAGGATATGGCTACACCTTC

clone_size: .
d_call: .
v_call: TRBV7-3
j_call: TRBJ1-4
cdr3_aa: CASSSGTLNEKLFF
cdr3_nt: TGTGCCAGCAGTTCCGGGACACTTAATGAAAAACTGTTTTTT

clone_size: .
d_call: .
v_call: TRBV20-1
j_call: TRBJ2-3
cdr3_aa: CSAGLTDTQYF
cdr3_nt: TGCAGTGCTGGACTCACAGATACGCAGTATTTT

clone_size: .
d_call: TRBD1
v_call: TRBV4-1
j_call: TRBJ2-1
cdr3_aa: CASSQAPGQGVGNEQFF
cdr3_nt: TGCGCCAGCAGCCAAGCGCCGGGACAGGGGGTTGGAAATGAGCAGTTCTTC

clone_size: .
d_call: .
v_call: TRBV12-3/TRBV12-4
j_call: TRBJ1-5
cdr3_aa: CASTSVGNQPQHF
cdr3_nt: TGTGCCAGCACCTCAGTCGGCAATCAGCCCCAGCATTTT

clone_size: .
d_call: .
v_call: TRBV21-1
j_call: TRBJ2-5
cdr3_aa: CASPGGNQETQYF
cdr3_nt: TGTGCCAGTCCGGGGGGTAATCAAGAGACCCAGTACTTC

clone_size: .
d_call: .
v_call: TRBV9
j_call: TRBJ2-2
cdr3_aa: CASSVSGLRATGELFF
cdr3_nt: TGTGCCAGCAGCGTATCGGGACTCAGGGCCACCGGGGAGCTGTTTTTT

clone_size: .
d_call: .
v_call: TRBV5-5
j_call: TRBJ2-7
cdr3_aa: CASSLRGGIYEQYF
cdr3_nt: TGTGCCAGCAGCTTGCGTGGGGGCATCTACGAGCAGTACTTC

clone_size: .
d_call: TRBD1
v_call: TRBV10-3
j_call: TRBJ1-1
cdr3_aa: CASKGQGASTEAFF
cdr3_nt: TGTGCCTCGAAGGGACAGGGGGCGAGCACTGAAGCTTTCTTT

clone_size: .
d_call: .
v_call: TRBV12-5
j_call: TRBJ1-3
cdr3_aa: CASGLDSISGNTIYF
cdr3_nt: TGTGCTAGTGGTTTGGACAGCATCTCTGGAAACACCATATATTTT

clone_size: .
d_call: .
v_call: TRBV12-3/TRBV12-4
j_call: TRBJ1-2
cdr3_aa: CASTLYDGYTF
cdr3_nt: TGTGCCAGCACCCTTTATGATGGCTACACCTTC

clone_size: .
d_call: TRBD1
v_call: TRBV27
j_call: TRBJ2-1
cdr3_aa: CASSMTGQALHEQFF
cdr3_nt: TGTGCCAGCAGCATGACCGGACAGGCGCTCCATGAGCAGTTCTTC

clone_size: .
d_call: TRBD1
v_call: TRBV3-1/TRBV3-2
j_call: TRBJ1-2
cdr3_aa: CASSRQGTDYGYTF
cdr3_nt: TGTGCCAGCAGCCGCCAAGGGACAGATTATGGCTACACCTTC

clone_size: .
d_call: .
v_call: TRBV4-1
j_call: TRBJ1-1
cdr3_aa: CASSQGPGRNRDTEAFF
cdr3_nt: TGCGCCAGCAGCCAAGGCCCCGGGAGAAACCGGGACACTGAAGCTTTCTTT

clone_size: .
d_call: TRBD1
v_call: TRBV24-1
j_call: TRBJ1-5
cdr3_aa: CATSDPGQGGNQPQHF
cdr3_nt: TGTGCCACCAGTGACCCGGGACAGGGAGGCAATCAGCCCCAGCATTTT

clone_size: .
d_call: .
v_call: TRBV6-1
j_call: TRBJ1-4
cdr3_aa: CASSERVRDEKLFF
cdr3_nt: TGTGCCAGCAGTGAAAGGGTCAGGGATGAAAAACTGTTTTTT

clone_size: .
d_call: TRBD1
v_call: TRBV15
j_call: TRBJ1-5
cdr3_aa: CATSSGRGIRQPQHF
cdr3_nt: TGTGCCACCAGCAGTGGCAGGGGGATAAGGCAGCCCCAGCATTTT

clone_size: once
d_call: .
v_call: TRBV9
j_call: TRBJ1-1
cdr3_aa: CASSPETGSPRNTEAFF
cdr3_nt: TGTGCCAGCAGCCCAGAAACAGGGTCCCCTCGGAACACTGAAGCTTTCTTT

clone_size: .
d_call: .
v_call: TRBV9
j_call: TRBJ1-5
cdr3_aa: CASSVDGAGQPQHF
cdr3_nt: TGTGCCAGCAGCGTAGACGGGGCGGGACAGCCCCAGCATTTT

clone_size: .
d_call: TRBD2
v_call: TRBV2
j_call: TRBJ2-1
cdr3_aa: CASTLSSGGASEQFF
cdr3_nt: TGTGCCAGCACTCTAAGTAGCGGGGGGGCCAGTGAGCAGTTCTTC

clone_size: .
d_call: TRBD1
v_call: TRBV2
j_call: TRBJ2-3
cdr3_aa: CASRKTGGQDTQYF
cdr3_nt: TGTGCCAGCAGGAAGACAGGGGGGCAAGATACGCAGTATTTT

clone_size: .
d_call: .
v_call: TRBV7-8
j_call: TRBJ1-3
cdr3_aa: CASSVQQGPNTIYF
cdr3_nt: TGTGCCAGCAGCGTACAACAGGGCCCGAACACCATATATTTT

clone_size: .
d_call: .
v_call: TRBV10-3
j_call: TRBJ1-2
cdr3_aa: CAITPQGNYGYTF
cdr3_nt: TGTGCCATCACTCCGCAGGGAAACTATGGCTACACCTTC

clone_size: .
d_call: .
v_call: TRBV30
j_call: TRBJ1-6
cdr3_aa: CAWSADLGGSPLHF
cdr3_nt: TGTGCCTGGAGTGCCGACCTCGGGGGTTCACCCCTCCACTTT

clone_size: .
d_call: .
v_call: TRBV6-6
j_call: TRBJ1-3
cdr3_aa: CASSGLGQTSGNTIYF
cdr3_nt: TGTGCCAGCAGCGGTTTAGGACAGACCTCTGGAAACACCATATATTTT

clone_size: few
d_call: .
v_call: TRBV2
j_call: TRBJ2-3
cdr3_aa: CASSAVTPSTDTQYF
cdr3_nt: TGTGCCAGCAGTGCAGTTACACCGAGCACAGATACGCAGTATTTT

clone_size: once
d_call: TRBD2
v_call: TRBV24-1
j_call: TRBJ2-3
cdr3_aa: CATSEGLLDTQYF
cdr3_nt: TGTGCCACCAGTGAGGGACTATTAGATACGCAGTATTTT

clone_size: .
d_call: .
v_call: TRBV7-2
j_call: TRBJ1-5
cdr3_aa: CASSRQINQPQHF
cdr3_nt: TGTGCCAGCAGCCGACAGATTAATCAGCCCCAGCATTTT

clone_size: .
d_call: TRBD1
v_call: TRBV29-1
j_call: TRBJ2-1
cdr3_aa: CSVNGQGHNEQFF
cdr3_nt: TGCAGCGTGAATGGACAGGGACACAATGAGCAGTTCTTC

clone_size: .
d_call: .
v_call: TRBV24-1
j_call: TRBJ1-5
cdr3_aa: CATSDSRTVSNQPQHF
cdr3_nt: TGTGCCACCAGTGATTCGAGAACAGTTAGCAATCAGCCCCAGCATTTT

clone_size: .
d_call: .
v_call: TRBV28
j_call: TRBJ2-2
cdr3_aa: CASSLAGEGTGELFF
cdr3_nt: TGTGCCAGCAGTTTAGCAGGGGAAGGCACCGGGGAGCTGTTTTTT

clone_size: .
d_call: TRBD1
v_call: TRBV18
j_call: TRBJ2-5
cdr3_aa: CASSPGQQETQYF
cdr3_nt: TGTGCCAGCTCACCGGGACAGCAAGAGACCCAGTACTTC

clone_size: .
d_call: .
v_call: TRBV15
j_call: TRBJ2-1
cdr3_aa: CATSRVRGYGQFF
cdr3_nt: TGTGCCACCAGCAGAGTACGGGGTTACGGGCAGTTCTTC

clone_size: .
d_call: .
v_call: TRBV10-2
j_call: TRBJ1-2
cdr3_aa: CASSEYDPGYGYTF
cdr3_nt: TGCGCCAGCAGTGAGTACGACCCAGGGTATGGCTACACCTTC